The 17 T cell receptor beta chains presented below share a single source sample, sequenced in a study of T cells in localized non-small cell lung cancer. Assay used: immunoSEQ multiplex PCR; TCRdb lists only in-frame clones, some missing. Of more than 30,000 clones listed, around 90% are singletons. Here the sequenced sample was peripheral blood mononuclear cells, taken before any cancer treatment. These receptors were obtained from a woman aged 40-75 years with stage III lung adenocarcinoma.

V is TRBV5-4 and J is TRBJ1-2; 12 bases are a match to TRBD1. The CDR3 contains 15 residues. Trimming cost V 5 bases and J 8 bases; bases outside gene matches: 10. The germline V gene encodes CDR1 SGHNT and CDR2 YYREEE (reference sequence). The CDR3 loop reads CASRAGQGALGGYTF. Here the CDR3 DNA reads TGTGCCAGCAGGGCGGGACAGGGGGCGCTGGGCGGCTACACCTTC.

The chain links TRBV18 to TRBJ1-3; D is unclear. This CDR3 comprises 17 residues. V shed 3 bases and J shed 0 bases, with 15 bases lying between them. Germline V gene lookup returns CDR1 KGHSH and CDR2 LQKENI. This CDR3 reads CASSPSNSRHSGNTIYF. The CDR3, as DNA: TGTGCCAGCTCACCCTCGAACTCCCGGCACTCTGGAAACACCATATATTTT.

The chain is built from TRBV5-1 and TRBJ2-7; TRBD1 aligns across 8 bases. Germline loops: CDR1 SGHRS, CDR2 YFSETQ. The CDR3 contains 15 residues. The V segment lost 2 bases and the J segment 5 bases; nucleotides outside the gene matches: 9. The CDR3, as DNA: TGCGCCAGCAGCTTAGAAGGACAGGGAGCGGACGAGCAGTACTTC. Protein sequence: CASSLEGQGADEQYF.

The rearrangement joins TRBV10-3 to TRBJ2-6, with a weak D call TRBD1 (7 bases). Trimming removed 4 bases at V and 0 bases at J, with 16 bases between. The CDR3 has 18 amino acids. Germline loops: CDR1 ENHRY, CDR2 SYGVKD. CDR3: CAISAGQPGGSGANVLTF. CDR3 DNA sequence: TGTGCCATCAGTGCGGGACAGCCCGGGGGCTCTGGGGCCAACGTCCTGACTTTC.

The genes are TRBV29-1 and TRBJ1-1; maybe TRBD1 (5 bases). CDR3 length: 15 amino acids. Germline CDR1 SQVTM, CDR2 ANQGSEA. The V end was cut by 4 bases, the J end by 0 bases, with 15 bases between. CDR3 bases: TGCAGCGTTGCGGCAGGGTGGGGCATGAACACTGAAGCTTTCTTT. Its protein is CSVAAGWGMNTEAFF.

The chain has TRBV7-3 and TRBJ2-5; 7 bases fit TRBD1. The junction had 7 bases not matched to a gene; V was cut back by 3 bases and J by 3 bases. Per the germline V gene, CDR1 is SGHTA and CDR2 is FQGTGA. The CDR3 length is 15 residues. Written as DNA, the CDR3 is TGTGCCAGCAGCTTTGCCGCCGGGACAGAAGAGACCCAGTACTTC. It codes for CASSFAAGTEETQYF.

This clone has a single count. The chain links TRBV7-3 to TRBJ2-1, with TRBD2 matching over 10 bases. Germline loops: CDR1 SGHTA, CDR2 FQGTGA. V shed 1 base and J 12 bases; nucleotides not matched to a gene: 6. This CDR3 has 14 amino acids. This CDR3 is CASSLKLAGGPQFF. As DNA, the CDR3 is TGTGCCAGCAGCTTAAAGTTAGCGGGGGGCCCGCAGTTCTTC.

In DNA, the CDR3 is TGTGCCAGCAGTTTCCCCAGCGGGGGCCTAAACAATGAGCAGTTCTTC. Its protein product is CASSFPSGGLNNEQFF. This chain uses TRBV27 with TRBJ2-1, with TRBD2 matching 8 bases. V gave up 3 bases and J gave up 5 bases; unmatched junction bases: 9. The CDR3 runs to 16 residues. Germline-derived CDR1 and CDR2 are MNHEY and SMNVEV (reference sequence).

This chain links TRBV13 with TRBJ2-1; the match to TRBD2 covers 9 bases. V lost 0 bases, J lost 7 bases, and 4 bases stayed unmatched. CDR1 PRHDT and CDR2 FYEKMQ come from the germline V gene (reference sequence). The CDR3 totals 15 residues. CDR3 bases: TGTGCCAGCAGCTTAGGTAGCGGGAGCAGAAATGAGCAGTTCTTC. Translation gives CASSLGSGSRNEQFF.

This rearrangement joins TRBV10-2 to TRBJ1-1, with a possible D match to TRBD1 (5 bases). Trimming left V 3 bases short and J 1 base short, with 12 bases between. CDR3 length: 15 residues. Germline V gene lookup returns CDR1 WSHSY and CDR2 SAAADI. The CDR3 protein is CASSDEFRGNTEAFF. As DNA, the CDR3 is TGCGCCAGCAGTGATGAGTTTAGGGGGAACACTGAAGCTTTCTTT.

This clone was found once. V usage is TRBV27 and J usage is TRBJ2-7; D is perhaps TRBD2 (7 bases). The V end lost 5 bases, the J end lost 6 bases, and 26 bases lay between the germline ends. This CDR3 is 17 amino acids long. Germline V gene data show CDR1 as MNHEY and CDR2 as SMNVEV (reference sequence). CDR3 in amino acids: CASSPSVTGGHMREQYF. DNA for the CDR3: TGTGCCAGCAGTCCCTCTGTAACGGGGGGACATATGCGCGAGCAGTACTTC.

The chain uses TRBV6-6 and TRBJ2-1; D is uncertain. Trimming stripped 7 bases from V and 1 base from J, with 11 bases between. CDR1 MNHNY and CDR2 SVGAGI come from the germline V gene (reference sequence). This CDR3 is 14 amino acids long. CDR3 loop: CASTADSSYNEQFF. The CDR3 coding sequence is TGTGCCAGCACCGCCGACTCATCCTACAATGAGCAGTTCTTC.

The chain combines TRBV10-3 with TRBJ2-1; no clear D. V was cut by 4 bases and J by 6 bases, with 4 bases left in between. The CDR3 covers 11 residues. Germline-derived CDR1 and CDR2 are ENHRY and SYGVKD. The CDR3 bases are TGTGCCATCAGTGGAGTCAATGAGCAGTTCTTC. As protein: CAISGVNEQFF.

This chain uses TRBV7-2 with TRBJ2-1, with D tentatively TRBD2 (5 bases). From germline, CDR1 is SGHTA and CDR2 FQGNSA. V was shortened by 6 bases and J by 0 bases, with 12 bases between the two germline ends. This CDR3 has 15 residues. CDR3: CASSHGLSSYNEQFF. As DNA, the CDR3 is TGTGCCAGCAGTCACGGACTTAGCTCCTACAATGAGCAGTTCTTC.

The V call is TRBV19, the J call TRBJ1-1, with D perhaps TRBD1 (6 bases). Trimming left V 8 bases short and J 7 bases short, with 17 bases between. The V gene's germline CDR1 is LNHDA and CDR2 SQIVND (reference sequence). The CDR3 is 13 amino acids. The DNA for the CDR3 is TGTGCCAGTTCGAGAGGGGGTCTGAATGAAGCTTTCTTT. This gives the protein CASSRGGLNEAFF.

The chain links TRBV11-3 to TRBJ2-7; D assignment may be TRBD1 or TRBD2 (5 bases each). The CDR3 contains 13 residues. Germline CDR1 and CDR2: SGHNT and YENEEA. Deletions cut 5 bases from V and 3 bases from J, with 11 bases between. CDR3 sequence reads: CASSRDSGYEQYF. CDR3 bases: TGTGCCAGCAGCCGCGACAGCGGCTACGAGCAGTACTTC.

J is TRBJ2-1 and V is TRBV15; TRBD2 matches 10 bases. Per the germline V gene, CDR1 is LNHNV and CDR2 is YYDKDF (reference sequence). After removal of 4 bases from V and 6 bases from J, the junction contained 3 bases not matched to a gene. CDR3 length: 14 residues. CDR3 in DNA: TGTGCCACCAGCACCTTAGCGGGGGGCAATGAGCAGTTCTTC. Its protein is CATSTLAGGNEQFF.